This T cell receptor beta chain was sequenced in a study of cytomegalovirus exposure and HLA in healthy donors. The CDR3 covers 13 residues. The junction had 2 bases not matched to a gene; V was cut back by 6 bases and J by 3 bases. From germline, CDR1 is SEHNR and CDR2 FQNEAQ (reference sequence). Donors came from a validation cohort of 90 to 150 subjects, distinct from the first 666-subject cohort. The table came from immunoSEQ multiplex PCR; TCRdb's copy has only in-frame clones and leaves some out. The sample has some 75,000 clones; around 96% are singletons. The chain uses TRBV7-9 and TRBJ1-1; 9 bases agree with TRBD1. This receptor was obtained from a woman aged 18-35 years in good health and CMV-seronegative. The sequencing input was PBMCs. In nucleotides, the CDR3 is TGTGCCAGCAGACAGGGGGCTCACACTGAAGCTTTCTTT. It encodes CASRQGAHTEAFF.